The clone carrying this T cell receptor (beta chain) was counted a few times. The data originate from a study of identical twins. TCRdb used MiXCR to reprocess the 5' RACE reads, holding one entry per CDR3 protein. The sample has under 800,000 distinct CDR3 sequences, about 20% seen once. Trimming took 5 bases from V and 6 from J; bases not matched to a gene: 7. The germline V gene encodes CDR1 SGHRS and CDR2 YFSETQ. This CDR3 region has 13 residues. These data were likewise used in another study, on T cells expressing NK-cell markers. Turning to that study: HCMV serostatus: most of the eight sequenced donors positive, one negative.

J is TRBJ1-2 and V is TRBV5-1, with 7 bases lining up with TRBD1. Sequencing input: PBMCs. This TCR was sampled from a young woman in good health. The CDR3 reads CASRVQGEHGYTF. The CDR3 DNA is TGCGCCAGCAGAGTCCAGGGGGAGCATGGCTACACCTTC.